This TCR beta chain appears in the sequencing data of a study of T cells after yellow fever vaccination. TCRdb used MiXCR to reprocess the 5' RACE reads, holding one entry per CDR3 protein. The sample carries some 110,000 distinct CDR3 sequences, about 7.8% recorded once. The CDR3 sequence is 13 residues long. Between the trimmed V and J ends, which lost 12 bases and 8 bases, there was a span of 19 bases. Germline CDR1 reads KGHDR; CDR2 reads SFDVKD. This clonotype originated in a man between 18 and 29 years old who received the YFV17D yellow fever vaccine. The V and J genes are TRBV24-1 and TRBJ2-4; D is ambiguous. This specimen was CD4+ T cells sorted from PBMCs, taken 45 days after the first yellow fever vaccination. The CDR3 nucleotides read TGTGCCTCCTCCGATCCGAATAGTTACATTCAGTACTTC. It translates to CASSDPNSYIQYF.